A selection of T cell receptor beta chains follows, all from one sample in a study of T cell changes during pregnancy in multiple sclerosis. The repertoire was sequenced with immunoSEQ multiplex PCR; TCRdb's copy has only in-frame clones and lacks some. The table records under 35,000 clones, approximately 92% of them present only once. The sequencing here drew on CD4+ T cells from peripheral blood mononuclear cells, taken in the first trimester of pregnancy. These receptor sequences come from a female donor with multiple sclerosis, enrolled in a pregnancy study. CDR3s include the opening cysteine and the closing phenylalanine or tryptophan. The order of the fields is clone size, V gene, D gene, J gene, CDR3 protein, CDR3 DNA. The D gene is left open where the match is weak. The size entry is marked missing in some rows and otherwise reads once, few, many or a size class.

NA	TRBV7-3	NA	TRBJ2-3	CASSPTGTDTQYF	TGTGCCAGCAGCCCAACTGGCACAGATACGCAGTATTTT
NA	TRBV28	NA	TRBJ1-5	CASRPGDRPQHF	TGTGCCAGCAGGCCGGGGGATCGGCCCCAGCATTTT
NA	TRBV28	NA	TRBJ1-1	CASSSPGRAGIAFF	TGTGCCAGCAGTTCTCCCGGGAGGGCTGGGATAGCTTTCTTT
NA	TRBV18	NA	TRBJ2-5	CASSPQGSSGLETQYF	TGTGCCAGCTCACCACAAGGATCTTCAGGGCTAGAGACCCAGTACTTC
NA	TRBV7-9	TRBD1	TRBJ2-7	CASTGIGQGRLELYF	TGTGCCAGTACAGGGATCGGACAGGGGAGATTAGAGCTGTACTTC
NA	TRBV7-6	NA	TRBJ1-3	CASSLSLGNTIYF	TGTGCCAGCAGCTTGTCCCTGGGAAACACCATATATTTT
NA	TRBV9	TRBD1	TRBJ1-2	CASSVEGRGLYGYTF	TGTGCCAGCAGCGTAGAGGGCAGGGGGCTCTATGGCTACACCTTC
NA	TRBV6-5	NA	TRBJ2-1	CASSYRDISYNEQFF	TGTGCCAGCAGTTACCGGGACATTAGCTACAATGAGCAGTTCTTC
NA	TRBV2	NA	TRBJ1-5	CASSAQPGQPQHF	TGTGCCAGCAGTGCACAGCCAGGTCAGCCCCAGCATTTT
once	TRBV23-1	NA	TRBJ1-2	CASSQGGEDYGYTF	TGCGCCAGCAGTCAAGGCGGGGAGGACTATGGCTACACCTTC
few	TRBV5-1	NA	TRBJ1-1	CASSPSGVGTEAFF	TGCGCCAGCAGCCCTTCGGGGGTAGGAACTGAAGCTTTCTTT
NA	TRBV5-1	TRBD2	TRBJ2-7	CASSSNTLAGVTYEQYF	TGCGCCAGCAGCTCCAACACACTAGCGGGGGTAACCTACGAGCAGTACTTC
once	TRBV10-3	TRBD1	TRBJ1-5	CATTGQGFGQPQHF	TGTGCCACCACAGGACAGGGTTTTGGTCAGCCCCAGCATTTT
NA	TRBV7-3	NA	TRBJ2-2	CASSLSRGDTGELFF	TGTGCCAGCAGCTTATCCAGGGGAGACACCGGGGAGCTGTTTTTT
NA	TRBV5-1	NA	TRBJ2-2	CASSVPSVGELFF	TGCGCCAGCAGCGTGCCATCGGTCGGGGAGCTGTTTTTT
NA	TRBV5-4	NA	TRBJ2-2	CASSSGAANTGELFF	TGTGCCAGCAGCTCCGGAGCCGCGAACACCGGGGAGCTGTTTTTT
NA	TRBV5-5	TRBD1	TRBJ1-2	CASSFGTDRPNYGYTF	TGTGCCAGCAGCTTCGGGACAGATCGTCCTAACTATGGCTACACCTTC
NA	TRBV25-1	TRBD1	TRBJ1-2	CASGQGSYGYTF	TGTGCCAGCGGACAGGGGAGCTATGGCTACACCTTC
NA	TRBV30	NA	TRBJ1-2	CAWSGSPNYGYTF	TGTGCCTGGTCAGGCAGCCCTAACTATGGCTACACCTTC
NA	TRBV2	NA	TRBJ2-3	CASNEGGLDTQYF	TGTGCCAGCAACGAAGGGGGATTAGATACGCAGTATTTT
NA	TRBV28	TRBD1	TRBJ1-2	CASRPGQAYGYTF	TGTGCCAGCAGACCTGGACAGGCCTATGGCTACACCTTC
NA	TRBV29-1	TRBD1	TRBJ2-5	CSVDNRGETQYF	TGCAGCGTAGATAACAGGGGGGAGACCCAGTACTTC
NA	TRBV12-5	NA	TRBJ2-7	CASGLVLGGNPYEQYF	TGTGCTAGTGGTTTGGTACTCGGCGGGAACCCCTACGAGCAGTACTTC
once	TRBV5-1	TRBD1	TRBJ2-2	CASSLLQGTGELFF	TGCGCCAGCAGCTTGTTACAGGGGACCGGGGAGCTGTTTTTT
few	TRBV9	TRBD1	TRBJ2-3	CASSVGQGHLRHTDTQYF	TGTGCCAGCAGCGTAGGACAGGGACACCTAAGGCACACAGATACGCAGTATTTT
once	TRBV5-4	TRBD1	TRBJ1-6	CASSSAPGQVLSPLHF	TGTGCCAGCAGCTCCGCCCCGGGACAGGTCCTTTCACCCCTCCACTTT
NA	TRBV6-6	NA	TRBJ2-7	CASGAWGVYEQYF	TGTGCCAGCGGGGCGTGGGGGGTCTACGAGCAGTACTTC